Sequencing of this T cell receptor (beta chain) was carried out in a study of blood T cells in healthy people across ages. Study-wide findings and caveats: The study found more naive CD4+ cells and higher diversity in long-lived than aged donors.

The J segment lost 0 bases and the V segment lost 3 bases, leaving 5 bases of the junction unmatched. The CDR3 extends over 16 amino acids. Per germline, CDR1 SGHRS and CDR2 YFSETQ. Then a second PCR, running about 6 to 12 cycles, was carried out with a sample-barcoded 5' primer and a J-beta primer mix. TCRdb independently ran MiXCR on the 5' RACE reads; one entry per CDR3 protein. Of some 730,000 distinct CDR3 sequences detected, over 20% appear once; the ten largest clones hold about 20%. Each sample had at least 6 million PBMCs isolated. This clonotype was recorded many times. The antigen is not known.

This TCR was recovered from a man between 70 and 80 years old in good health. The V gene is TRBV5-1, the J gene TRBJ2-3; 9 bases are a match to TRBD1. The sequencing input was blood. The CDR3 DNA reads as TGCGCCAGCAGCTCGGACAGGGGCCTTAGCACAGATACGCAGTATTTT. This codes for CASSSDRGLSTDTQYF.